The present entry profiles one T cell receptor beta chain with its context. The target antigen is unknown. The PCR made use of 60 Vbeta and 13 Jbeta primers. Produced via immunoSEQ multiplex PCR; TCRdb's table is partial and in-frame only. The table has around 50,000 clones, around 81% seen once. These data originate in a study of cytomegalovirus exposure and HLA in healthy donors. Study results and limitations: Across donors, presence/absence analyses took sequencing depth to be roughly uniform. Earlier analysis looked at TCR beta V segments, and most were productive about 90% or about 30% of the time. A later analysis revealed that TCR association rates differed between HLA loci, peaking at DRB1 and bottoming out at HLA-C.

There are 14 residues in the CDR3. Trimming removed 3 bases from V and 4 bases from J; junction bases left unmatched: 2. The germline V gene has CDR1 KGHSH and CDR2 LQKENI. At collection, donors were nominally healthy, but unrecorded immune exposures were probable. Sequenced material: PBMCs. The receptor's source is a man aged 25 to 45 in good health and CMV-seropositive. This rearrangement joins TRBV18 to TRBJ2-7; the match to TRBD1 covers 11 bases. The CDR3 sequence: CASSPGDRGYEQYF. Written as DNA, the CDR3 is TGTGCCAGCTCACCTGGGGACAGGGGGTACGAGCAGTACTTC.